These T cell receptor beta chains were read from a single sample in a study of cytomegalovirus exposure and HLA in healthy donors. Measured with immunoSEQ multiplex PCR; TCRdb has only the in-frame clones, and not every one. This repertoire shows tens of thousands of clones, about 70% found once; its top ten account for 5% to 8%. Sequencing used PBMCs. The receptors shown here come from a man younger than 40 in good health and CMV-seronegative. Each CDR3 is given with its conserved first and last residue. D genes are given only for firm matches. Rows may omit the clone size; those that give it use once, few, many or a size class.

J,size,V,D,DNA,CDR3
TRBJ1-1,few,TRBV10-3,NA,TGTGCCATCAGTGTGGGGGCGGGGAACACTGAAGCTTTCTTT,CAISVGAGNTEAFF
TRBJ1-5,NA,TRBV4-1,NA,TGCGCCAGCAGCCAAGATCCGGCGGCCCCAATGGCCCAGCATTTT,CASSQDPAAPMAQHF
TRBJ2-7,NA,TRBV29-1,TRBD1,TGCAGCGTTGATAAGGGCGCAGGGGGCTACGAGCAGTACTTC,CSVDKGAGGYEQYF
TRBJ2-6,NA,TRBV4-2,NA,TGTGCCAGCAGCCAAGACAACTCTGGGGCCAACGTCCTGACTTTC,CASSQDNSGANVLTF
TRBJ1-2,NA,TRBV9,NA,TGTGCCAGCAGCGTCCAGGTAGCTAACTATGGCTACACCTTC,CASSVQVANYGYTF
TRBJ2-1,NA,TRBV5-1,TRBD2,TGCGCCAGCAGCTTGGGCGGCGGGGGGGCACATGAGCAGTTCTTC,CASSLGGGGAHEQFF
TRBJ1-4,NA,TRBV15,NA,TGTGCCACCAGCAGAGATGGGCAGAGTAATGAAAAACTGTTTTTT,CATSRDGQSNEKLFF
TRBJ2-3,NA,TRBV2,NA,TGTGCCAGCAGTGAAGAGCCAGATACGCAGTATTTT,CASSEEPDTQYF
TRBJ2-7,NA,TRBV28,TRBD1,TGTGCCAGCAGTTTAGGGACAGAATACTACGAGCAGTACTTC,CASSLGTEYYEQYF
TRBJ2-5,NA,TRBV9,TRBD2,TGTGCCAGCGCGCTGGAAGCGGGAGGGTTAAAGACCCAGTACTTC,CASALEAGGLKTQYF
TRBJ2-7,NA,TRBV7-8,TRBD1,TGTGCCAGCAGTCCGGACAGGGGTTACGAGCAGTACTTC,CASSPDRGYEQYF
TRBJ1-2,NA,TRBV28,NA,TGTGCCAGCAGTTTTTCCCAGGTCGAGAACTATGGCTACACCTTC,CASSFSQVENYGYTF
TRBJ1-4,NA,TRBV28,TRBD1,TGTGCCAGCACCTACCAGGGGGCAAAACTGTTTTTT,CASTYQGAKLFF
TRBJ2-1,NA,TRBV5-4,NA,TGTGCCAGCAGCTTTACTAGCAGCAATGAGCAGTTCTTC,CASSFTSSNEQFF
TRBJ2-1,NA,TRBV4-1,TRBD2,TGCGCCAGCAGCCAAGAGGCAGCGGGAGTAGAGAATGAGCAGTTCTTC,CASSQEAAGVENEQFF
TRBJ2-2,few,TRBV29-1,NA,TGCAGCGTTCAGAACAACGCCGGGGAGCTGTTTTTT,CSVQNNAGELFF
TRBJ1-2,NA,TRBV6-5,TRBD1,TGTGCCAGCAGTTCGCTAAGACAGGGGGTGAACTATGGCTACACCTTC,CASSSLRQGVNYGYTF
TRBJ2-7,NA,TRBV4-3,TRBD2,TGCGCCAGCAGCCAACGGCTAGCGGAGTCCTACGAGCAGTACTTC,CASSQRLAESYEQYF
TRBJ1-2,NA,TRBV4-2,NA,TGTGCCAGCAGCCAAGGAGCCGGGGTATTGGACTATGGCTACACCTTC,CASSQGAGVLDYGYTF
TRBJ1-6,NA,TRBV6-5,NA,TGTGCCAGCAATCAGCGGGGTTCGTTTTCACCCCTCCACTTT,CASNQRGSFSPLHF
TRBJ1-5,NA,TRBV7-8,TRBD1,TGTGCCAGCAGTACCTACGGGACAGGGAGGGATAGCAATCAGCCCCAGCATTTT,CASSTYGTGRDSNQPQHF
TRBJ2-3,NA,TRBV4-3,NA,TGCGCCAGCAGCCAATCGGCGGGTAGCACAGATACGCAGTATTTT,CASSQSAGSTDTQYF
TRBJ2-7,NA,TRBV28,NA,TGTGCCAGCAGGCTCCAGGGTCCCAACGAGCAGTACTTC,CASRLQGPNEQYF
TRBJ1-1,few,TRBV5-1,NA,TGCGCCAGCAGCTTGGATCCAGTTCCGAACACTGAAGCTTTCTTT,CASSLDPVPNTEAFF
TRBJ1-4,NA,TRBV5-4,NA,TGTGCCAGCGGCACAGCAACTAATGAAAAACTGTTTTTT,CASGTATNEKLFF
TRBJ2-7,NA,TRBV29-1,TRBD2,TGCAGCGCTACGGGGAGGGCTTCCTACGAGCAGTACTTC,CSATGRASYEQYF
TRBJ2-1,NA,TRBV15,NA,TGTGCCACCAGCAGGGGGGCTAGCGGTGAGCAGTTCTTC,CATSRGASGEQFF
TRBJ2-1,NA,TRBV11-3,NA,TGTGCCAGCAGCTTGAGGCACGACTCCTACAATGAGCAGTTCTTC,CASSLRHDSYNEQFF
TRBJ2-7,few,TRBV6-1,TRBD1,TGTGCCAGCAGTGAATGGGACAGGGGCTCCGAGCAGTACTTC,CASSEWDRGSEQYF
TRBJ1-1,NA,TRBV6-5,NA,TGTGCCAGCAGTTACCCAGGGTCTAACACTGAAGCTTTCTTT,CASSYPGSNTEAFF
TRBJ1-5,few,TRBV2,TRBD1,TGTGCCAGCAGCCCAGGGGGGTCAGGGCAGCCCCAGCATTTT,CASSPGGSGQPQHF
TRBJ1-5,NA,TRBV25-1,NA,TGTGCCAGCAGTGGAGGGTCGGGCAATCAGCCCCAGCATTTT,CASSGGSGNQPQHF
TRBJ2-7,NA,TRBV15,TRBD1,TGTGCCACCAATCAAGACAGGGGGCGGGGGGAGCAGTACTTC,CATNQDRGRGEQYF
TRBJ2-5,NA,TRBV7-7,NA,TGTGCTAGCAGCTTAGGGGGGGGAGAGACCCAGTACTTC,CASSLGGGETQYF